The present T cell receptor (beta chain) was sequenced within a study of siplizumab effects on memory and regulatory T cells. Study-level results: Roughly 75-96% of proliferating CD4+ or CD8+ clones lacked a naive or memory phenotype that could be assigned. Only a minor fraction of alloreactive clones mapped to unstimulated subsets.

The repertoire was sequenced with immunoSEQ multiplex PCR; TCRdb's copy has only in-frame clones and lacks some. The sample contains approximately 84,000 clones, roughly 94% of which appear only once. Per germline, CDR1 KGHSH and CDR2 LQKENI. Trimming cost V 4 bases and J 4 bases, with 16 bases left between them. The CDR3 consists of 15 residues. On this clone: Its target is not known.

Sequenced sample: CD8+ T cells sorted from blood. This chain connects TRBV18 to TRBJ1-1; possible D gene TRBD1, 5 bases. The source of this sequence is a human donor in good health. This CDR3 is CASSQTDKGGTEAFF. The CDR3 nucleotides read TGTGCCAGCTCACAAACGGACAAGGGAGGCACTGAAGCTTTCTTT.